This TCR beta chain was captured in a study of T-cell reconstitution after alpha-beta-depleted transplantation in children. This clonotype was detected a few times. Germline values: CDR1 MGHRA, CDR2 YSYEKL. The V gene lost 1 base and the J gene lost 6 bases, with 13 bases spanning the gap. The CDR3 has 15 residues. It was with unique molecular identifiers that the TCRbeta library was prepared. One entry per CDR3 protein, called by TCRdb with MiXCR from the PCR reads. The sample shows roughly 300,000 distinct CDR3 sequences, 9.5% to 10% of them seen only once. The material was PBMCs from the stem cell graft donor, obtained from the stem cell graft. The sequence was collected from a human donor who donated a stem cell graft to a child with SCID. The chain joins TRBV4-1 to TRBJ1-5; D possibly corresponds to TRBD1 (5 bases). CDR3: CASSQGGRGGQPQHF. For the CDR3, the DNA is TGCGCCAGCAGCCAAGGAGGTAGGGGAGGTCAGCCCCAGCATTTT.